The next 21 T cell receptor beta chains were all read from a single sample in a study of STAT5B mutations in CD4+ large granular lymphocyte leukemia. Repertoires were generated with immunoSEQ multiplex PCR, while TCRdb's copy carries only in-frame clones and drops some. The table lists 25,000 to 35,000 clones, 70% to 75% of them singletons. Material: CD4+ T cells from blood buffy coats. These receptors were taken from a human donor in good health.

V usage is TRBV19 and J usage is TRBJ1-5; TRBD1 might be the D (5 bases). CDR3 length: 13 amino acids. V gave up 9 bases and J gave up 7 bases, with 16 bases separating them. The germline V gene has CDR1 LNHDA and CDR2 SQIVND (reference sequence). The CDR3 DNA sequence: TGTGCCAGCGGGGACCACATGGAGCAGCCCCAGCATTTT. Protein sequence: CASGDHMEQPQHF.

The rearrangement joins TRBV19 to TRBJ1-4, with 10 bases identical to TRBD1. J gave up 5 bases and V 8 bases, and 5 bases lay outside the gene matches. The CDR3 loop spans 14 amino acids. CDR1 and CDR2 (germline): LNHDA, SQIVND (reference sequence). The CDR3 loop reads CASGTGALNEKLFF. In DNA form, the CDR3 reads TGTGCCAGTGGGACAGGGGCCTTGAATGAAAAACTGTTTTTT.

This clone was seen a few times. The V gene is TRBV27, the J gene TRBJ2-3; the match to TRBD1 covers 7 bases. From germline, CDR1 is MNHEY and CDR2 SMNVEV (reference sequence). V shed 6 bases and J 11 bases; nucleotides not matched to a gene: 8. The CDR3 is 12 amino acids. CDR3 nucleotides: TGTGCCAGCAGCCCCCGACAGGGAAGGCAGTATTTT. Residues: CASSPRQGRQYF.

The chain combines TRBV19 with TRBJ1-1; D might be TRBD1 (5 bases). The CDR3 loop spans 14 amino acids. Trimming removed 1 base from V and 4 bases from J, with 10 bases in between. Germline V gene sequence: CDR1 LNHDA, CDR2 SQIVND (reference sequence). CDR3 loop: CASSIAARATEAFF. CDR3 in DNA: TGTGCCAGTAGTATAGCCGCCAGGGCCACTGAAGCTTTCTTT.

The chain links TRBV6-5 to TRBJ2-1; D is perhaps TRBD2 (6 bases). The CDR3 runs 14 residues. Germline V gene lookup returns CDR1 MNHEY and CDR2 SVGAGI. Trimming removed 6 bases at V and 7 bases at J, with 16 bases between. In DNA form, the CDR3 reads TGTGCCAGCAGGCCCGGACTATCTTGGAATGAGCAGTTCTTC. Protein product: CASRPGLSWNEQFF.

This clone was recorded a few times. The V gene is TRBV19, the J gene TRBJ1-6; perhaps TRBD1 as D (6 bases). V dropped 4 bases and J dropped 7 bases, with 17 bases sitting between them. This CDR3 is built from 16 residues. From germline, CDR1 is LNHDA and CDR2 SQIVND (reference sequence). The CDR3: CASSTRGGVENSPLHF. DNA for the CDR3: TGTGCCAGTAGTACCAGGGGAGGGGTTGAGAATTCACCCCTCCACTTT. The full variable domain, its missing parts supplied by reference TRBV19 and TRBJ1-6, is DGGITQSPKYLFRKEGQNVTLSCEQNLNHDAMYWYRQDPGQGLRLIYYSQIVNDFQKGDIAEGYSVSREKKESFPLTVTSAQKNPTAFYLCASSTRGGVENSPLHFGNGTRLTVT.

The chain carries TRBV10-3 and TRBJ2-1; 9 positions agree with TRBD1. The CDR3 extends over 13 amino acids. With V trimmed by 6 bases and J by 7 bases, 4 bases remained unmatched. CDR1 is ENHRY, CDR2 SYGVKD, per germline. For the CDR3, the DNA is TGTGCCATCAGGAGACAGGGGGTTAATGAGCAGTTCTTC. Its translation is CAIRRQGVNEQFF.

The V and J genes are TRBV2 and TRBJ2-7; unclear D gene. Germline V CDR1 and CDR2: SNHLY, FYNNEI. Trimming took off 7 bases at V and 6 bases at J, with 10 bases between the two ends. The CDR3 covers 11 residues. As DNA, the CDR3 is TGTGCCAGCACCCCACTGGCCGAGCAGTACTTC. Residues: CASTPLAEQYF.

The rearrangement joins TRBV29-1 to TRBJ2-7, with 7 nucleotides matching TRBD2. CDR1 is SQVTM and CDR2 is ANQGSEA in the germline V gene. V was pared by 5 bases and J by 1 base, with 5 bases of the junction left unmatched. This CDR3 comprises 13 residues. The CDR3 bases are TGCAGCGTTCGACTAGCCGAGTCCTACGAGCAGTACTTC. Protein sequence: CSVRLAESYEQYF.

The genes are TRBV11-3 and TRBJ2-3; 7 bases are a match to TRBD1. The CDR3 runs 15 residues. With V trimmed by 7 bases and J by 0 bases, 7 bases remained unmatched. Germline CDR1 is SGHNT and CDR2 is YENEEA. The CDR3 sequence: CASNLGDSSTDTQYF. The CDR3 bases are TGTGCCAGCAACCTTGGGGACAGCAGCACAGATACGCAGTATTTT.

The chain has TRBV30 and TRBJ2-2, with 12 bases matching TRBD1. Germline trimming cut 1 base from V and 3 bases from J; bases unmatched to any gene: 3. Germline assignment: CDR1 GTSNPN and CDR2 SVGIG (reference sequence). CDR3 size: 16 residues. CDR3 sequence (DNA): TGTGCCTGGAGTGGGGGGACAGGGGGCTACACCGGGGAGCTGTTTTTT. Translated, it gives CAWSGGTGGYTGELFF.

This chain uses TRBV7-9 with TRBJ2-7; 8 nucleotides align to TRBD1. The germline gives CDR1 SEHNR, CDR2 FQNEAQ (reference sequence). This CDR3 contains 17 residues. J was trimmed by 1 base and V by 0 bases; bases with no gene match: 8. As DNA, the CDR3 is TGTGCCAGCAGCTTAGCCGGGACAGGCACGTCATCCTACGAGCAGTACTTC. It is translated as CASSLAGTGTSSYEQYF.

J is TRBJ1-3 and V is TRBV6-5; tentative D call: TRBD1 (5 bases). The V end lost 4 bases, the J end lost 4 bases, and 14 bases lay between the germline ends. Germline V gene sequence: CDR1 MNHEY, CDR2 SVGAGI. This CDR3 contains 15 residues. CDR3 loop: CASSFQGTAGNTIYF. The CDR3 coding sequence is TGTGCCAGCAGTTTCCAAGGGACGGCGGGAAACACCATATATTTT.

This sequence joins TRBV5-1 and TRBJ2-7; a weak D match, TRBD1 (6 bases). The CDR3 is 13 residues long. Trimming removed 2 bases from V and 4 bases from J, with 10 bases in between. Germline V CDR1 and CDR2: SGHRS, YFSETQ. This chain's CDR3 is CASSLTGLYEQYF. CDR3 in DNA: TGCGCCAGCAGCTTAACAGGGCTGTACGAGCAGTACTTC.

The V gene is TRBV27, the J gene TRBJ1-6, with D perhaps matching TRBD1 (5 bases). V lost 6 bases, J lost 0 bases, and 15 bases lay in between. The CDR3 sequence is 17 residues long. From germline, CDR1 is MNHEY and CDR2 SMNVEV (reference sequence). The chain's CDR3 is CASRGSAGSSYNSPLHF. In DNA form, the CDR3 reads TGTGCCAGCAGGGGGTCGGCAGGGAGCTCCTATAATTCACCCCTCCACTTT.

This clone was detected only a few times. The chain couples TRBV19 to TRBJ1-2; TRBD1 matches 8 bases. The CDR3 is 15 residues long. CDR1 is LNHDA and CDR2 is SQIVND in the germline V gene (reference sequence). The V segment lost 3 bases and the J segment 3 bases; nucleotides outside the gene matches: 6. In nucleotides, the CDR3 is TGTGCCAGTAGTATTTCAGGGGGCGATGACTATGGCTACACCTTC. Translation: CASSISGGDDYGYTF.

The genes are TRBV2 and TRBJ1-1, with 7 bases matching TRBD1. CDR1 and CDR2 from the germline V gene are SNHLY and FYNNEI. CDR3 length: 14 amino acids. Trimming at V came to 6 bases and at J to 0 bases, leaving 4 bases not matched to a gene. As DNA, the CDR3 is TGTGCCAGCAGGGCGGACAGGATGAACACTGAAGCTTTCTTT. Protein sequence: CASRADRMNTEAFF.

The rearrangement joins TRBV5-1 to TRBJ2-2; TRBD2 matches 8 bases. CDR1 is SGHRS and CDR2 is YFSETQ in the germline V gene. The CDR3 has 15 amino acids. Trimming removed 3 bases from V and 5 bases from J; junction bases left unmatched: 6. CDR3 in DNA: TGCGCCAGCAGCTCCGGGACTAGAGGGACCGGGGAGCTGTTTTTT. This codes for CASSSGTRGTGELFF.

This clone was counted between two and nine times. The CDR3 loop reads CSVEAGTEAFF. The CDR3 nucleotides read TGCAGCGTTGAAGCTGGGACTGAAGCTTTCTTT. The J gene is TRBJ1-1, the V gene TRBV29-1; D ambiguous. Trimming removed 1 base at V and 5 bases at J, with 5 bases between. Per the germline V gene, CDR1 is SQVTM and CDR2 is ANQGSEA. The CDR3 loop spans 11 amino acids.

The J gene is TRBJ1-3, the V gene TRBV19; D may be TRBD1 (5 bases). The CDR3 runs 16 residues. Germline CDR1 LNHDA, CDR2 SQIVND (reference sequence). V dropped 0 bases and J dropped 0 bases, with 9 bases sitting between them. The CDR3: CASSIDDSYSGNTIYF. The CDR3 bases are TGTGCCAGTAGTATAGACGACAGTTACTCTGGAAACACCATATATTTT.

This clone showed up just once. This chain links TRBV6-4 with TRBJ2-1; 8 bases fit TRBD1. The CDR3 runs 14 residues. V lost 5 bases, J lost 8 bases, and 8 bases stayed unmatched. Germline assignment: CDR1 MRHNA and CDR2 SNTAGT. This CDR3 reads CASSPQGAGDEQFF. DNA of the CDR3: TGTGCCAGCAGTCCGCAGGGGGCAGGTGATGAGCAGTTCTTC.